Below are 16 T cell receptor beta chains sequenced from a single sample in a study of T cells in narcolepsy. Method: immunoSEQ multiplex PCR; TCRdb's copy keeps in-frame clones and lacks some. The sample carries under 35,000 clones, roughly 90% recorded once. The specimen was CD45RA- memory CD4+ T cells from PBMCs. These receptors all stem from a human donor with narcolepsy.

This chain links TRBV5-6 with TRBJ2-6, with 10 bases matching TRBD2. V lost 0 bases and J lost 4; bases outside the gene matches: 7. The germline V gene encodes CDR1 SGHDT and CDR2 YYEEEE. This CDR3 region has 18 residues. The CDR3 DNA is TGTGCCAGCAGCTTGGAAGGGCTAGCGGGAGCGGGGGCCAACGTCCTGACTTTC. Its translation: CASSLEGLAGAGANVLTF.

This chain connects TRBV7-9 to TRBJ1-4; 7 positions agree with TRBD1. The CDR3 consists of 16 residues. Germline CDR1 is SEHNR and CDR2 is FQNEAQ (reference sequence). J gave up 3 bases and V 5 bases, and 9 bases lay outside the gene matches. The CDR3 spells CASSPQSGTANEKLFF. In nucleotides, the CDR3 is TGTGCCAGCAGCCCCCAGTCCGGGACAGCTAATGAAAAACTGTTTTTT.

The rearrangement uses TRBV19 and TRBJ2-3; D not resolved. In germline, CDR1 is LNHDA, CDR2 SQIVND (reference sequence). With 2 bases removed from V and 6 bases from J, the gap between germline ends came to 9 bases. The CDR3 runs to 13 residues. The chain's CDR3 is CASSIFGRDTQYF. CDR3 sequence (DNA): TGTGCCAGTAGTATATTCGGGCGTGATACGCAGTATTTT.

CDR3 sequence reads: CASSVATTYEQYF. DNA of the CDR3: TGTGCCAGCAGTGTAGCGACTACCTACGAGCAGTACTTC. The V gene is TRBV6-5, the J gene TRBJ2-7, with a tentative D call TRBD2 (5 bases). The CDR3 runs 13 residues. The V gene lost 5 bases and the J gene lost 2 bases, with 10 bases spanning the gap. CDR1 MNHEY and CDR2 SVGAGI come from the germline V gene.

The genes are TRBV2 and TRBJ1-6; tentatively, D is TRBD1 (5 bases). The CDR3 length is 15 residues. Germline CDR1 is SNHLY and CDR2 is FYNNEI. V lost 4 bases and J lost 7, with 14 bases in between. CDR3 bases: TGTGCCAGCAGTGTAGGCAGGGTGGGAAATTCACCCCTCCACTTT. It translates to CASSVGRVGNSPLHF.

This clone was seen just once. The J gene is TRBJ2-1, the V gene TRBV28; 7 positions match TRBD1. The germline V gene has CDR1 MDHEN and CDR2 SYDVKM. This CDR3 contains 14 residues. V trimming: 6 bases; J trimming: 7 bases; junction bases outside the gene matches: 9. The CDR3 region is CASRYNRGKNEQFF. In DNA, the CDR3 is TGTGCCAGCAGATATAACAGGGGTAAGAATGAGCAGTTCTTC.

There are a few counts of this clone. This chain connects TRBV28 to TRBJ1-2; the D gene is possibly TRBD1 (6 bases). V lost 6 bases to trimming and J lost 5 bases, with 16 bases between them. The CDR3 length is 14 residues. The V gene's germline CDR1 is MDHEN and CDR2 SYDVKM. CDR3 nucleotides: TGTGCCAGCAGCCGGCAACAGGGAACATATGGCTACACCTTC. Translating gives CASSRQQGTYGYTF.

The rearrangement links TRBV19 to TRBJ2-1; tentatively, D is TRBD1 (5 bases). The CDR3 loop spans 14 amino acids. V gave up 4 bases and J gave up 8 bases, with 15 bases separating them. CDR1 and CDR2 from the germline V gene are LNHDA and SQIVND (reference sequence). CDR3 region: CASSTNRLSHEQFF. CDR3 nucleotide sequence: TGTGCCAGTAGTACGAACAGGCTTAGCCATGAGCAGTTCTTC.

This rearrangement joins TRBV11-3 to TRBJ2-2; D is ambiguous. Germline lookup yields CDR1 SGHNT and CDR2 YENEEA. The CDR3 has 12 amino acids. Trimming cost V 0 bases and J 8 bases, with 4 bases left between them. In DNA form, the CDR3 reads TGTGCCAGCAGCTTAGATCGGGGGGAGCTGTTTTTT. Its protein product is CASSLDRGELFF.

The CDR3 DNA follows: TGTGCCAGCGCAAACAGGGGGCTCATCACAGATACGCAGTATTTT. It specifies CASANRGLITDTQYF. The chain uses TRBV2 and TRBJ2-3; TRBD1 matches at 9 bases. J was trimmed by 2 bases and V by 8 bases; bases with no gene match: 8. The CDR3 loop spans 15 amino acids. The germline V gene has CDR1 SNHLY and CDR2 FYNNEI.

This clone was observed once. The rearrangement links TRBV7-2 to TRBJ2-3; D not resolved. Trimming left V 3 bases short and J 6 bases short, with 10 bases between. The CDR3 contains 13 residues. Germline V gene sequence: CDR1 SGHTA, CDR2 FQGNSA. The CDR3 bases are TGTGCCAGCAGCTTGGGAAGGAAGGATACGCAGTATTTT. It yields the protein CASSLGRKDTQYF.

The V gene is TRBV10-3, the J gene TRBJ1-6; 9 bases are shared with TRBD1. V dropped 6 bases and J dropped 9; count of bases not matched to a gene: 6. This CDR3 comprises 14 residues. Germline assignment: CDR1 ENHRY and CDR2 SYGVKD. Written as DNA, the CDR3 is TGTGCCATCAGCCCTAGACAGGGGGGTTCACCCCTCCACTTT. Translated, it gives CAISPRQGGSPLHF.

The chain uses TRBV6-1 and TRBJ1-1; D might be TRBD1 (6 bases). The V end was cut by 8 bases, the J end by 6 bases, with 13 bases between. Germline V CDR1 and CDR2: MNHNS, SASEGT. The CDR3 is 12 residues long. The CDR3 DNA sequence: TGTGCCAGCCGTCCAGGGGCCTCTGAAGCTTTCTTT. The encoded protein is CASRPGASEAFF.

The chain is built from TRBV5-6 and TRBJ1-2; D may be TRBD1 (5 bases). Trimming stripped 0 bases from V and 2 bases from J, with 8 bases between. The CDR3 totals 14 residues. Germline assignment: CDR1 SGHDT and CDR2 YYEEEE. The chain's CDR3 is CASSLAGVNYGYTF. CDR3 sequence (DNA): TGTGCCAGCAGCTTGGCGGGGGTGAACTATGGCTACACCTTC.

This rearrangement joins TRBV14 to TRBJ2-5; D might be TRBD1 or TRBD2, each matching 5 bases. The V end was cut by 4 bases, the J end by 7 bases, with 22 bases between. Germline values: CDR1 SGHDN, CDR2 FVKESK. This CDR3 spans 16 amino acids. The CDR3 is CASSLLPPGAHPTQYF. The CDR3 DNA is TGTGCCAGCAGCCTACTACCCCCCGGGGCCCATCCGACCCAGTACTTC. Full variable domain (rest looked up from reference TRBV14 and TRBJ2-5): EAGVTQFPSHSVIEKGQTVTLRCDPISGHDNLYWYRRVMGKEIKFLLHFVKESKQDESGMPNNRFLAERTGGTYSTLKVQPAELEDSGVYFCASSLLPPGAHPTQYFGPGTRLLVL.

The chain links TRBV18 to TRBJ2-1; the match to TRBD2 covers 13 bases. CDR1 and CDR2 (germline): KGHSH, LQKENI. The CDR3 covers 15 residues. Trimming cost V 3 bases and J 7 bases; bases outside gene matches: 3. CDR3 nucleotide sequence: TGTGCCAGCTCACCGGGACTAGCGGGGAGTAATGAGCAGTTCTTC. Translated, it gives CASSPGLAGSNEQFF.